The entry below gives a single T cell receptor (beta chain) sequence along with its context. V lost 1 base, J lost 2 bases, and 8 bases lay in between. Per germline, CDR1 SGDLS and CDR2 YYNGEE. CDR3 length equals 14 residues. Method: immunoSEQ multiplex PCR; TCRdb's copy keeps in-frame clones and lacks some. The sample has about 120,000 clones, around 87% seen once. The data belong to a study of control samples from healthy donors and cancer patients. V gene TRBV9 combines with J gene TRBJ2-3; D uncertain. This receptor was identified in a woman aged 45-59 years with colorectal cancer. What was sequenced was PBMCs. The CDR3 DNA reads TGTGCCAGCAGCGTATACGGATACACAGATACGCAGTATTTT. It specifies CASSVYGYTDTQYF.